This section outlines one T cell receptor beta chain sequence together with its context. Participants came from about 24 US areas, aged about 18 to 89 years. Which cohort a participant joined came from the clinical history participants gave. The sample originates from a study of blood T cell repertoires in COVID-19. The CDR3 has 15 amino acids. The V and J ends lost 1 base and 7 bases respectively, with 13 bases between them. Germline V gives CDR1 MGHRA, CDR2 YSYEKL. Produced via immunoSEQ multiplex PCR; TCRdb's table is partial and in-frame only. This sample has more than 150,000 clones; roughly four fifths occur once, and the top ten carry 9.5% to 11%.

The chain uses TRBV4-1 and TRBJ2-2, with D perhaps TRBD1 (6 bases). Source material: PBMCs or T cells enriched from blood (not recorded which). The clonotype was recovered from a man aged 50 or older who had recovered from COVID-19. The DNA of the CDR3 is TGCGCCAGCAGCCAAGTAGCAAAGGGGGACGGGGAGCTGTTTTTT. This encodes CASSQVAKGDGELFF.